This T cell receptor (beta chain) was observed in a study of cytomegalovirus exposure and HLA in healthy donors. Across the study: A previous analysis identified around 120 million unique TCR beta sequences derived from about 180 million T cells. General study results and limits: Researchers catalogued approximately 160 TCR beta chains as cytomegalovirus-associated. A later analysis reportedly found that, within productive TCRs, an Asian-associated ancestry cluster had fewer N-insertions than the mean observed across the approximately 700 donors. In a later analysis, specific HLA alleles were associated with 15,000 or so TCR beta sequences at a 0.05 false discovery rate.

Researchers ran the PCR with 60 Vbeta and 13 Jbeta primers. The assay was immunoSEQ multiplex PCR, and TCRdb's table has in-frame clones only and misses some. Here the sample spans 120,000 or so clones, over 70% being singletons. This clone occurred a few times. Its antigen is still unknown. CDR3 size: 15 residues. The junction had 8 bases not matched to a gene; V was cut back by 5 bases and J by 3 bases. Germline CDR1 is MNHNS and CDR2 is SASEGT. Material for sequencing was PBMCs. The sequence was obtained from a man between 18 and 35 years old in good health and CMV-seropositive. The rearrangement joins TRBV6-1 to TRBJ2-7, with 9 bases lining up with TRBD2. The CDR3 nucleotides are TGTGCCAGCAGTAGCGAGGCGGGAGGGGTCTACGAGCAGTACTTC. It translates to CASSSEAGGVYEQYF.